A single TCR beta chain is shown here with its context. Its antigen is still unknown. Study-level points and caveats: Tumor-infiltrating Treg TCR alpha and beta sequences overlapped most with tumor naive CD4+ T cells, then blood naive.

Full-length variable regions came from constant-region reverse primers plus semi-nested Nested Universal Primer A PCR. TCRdb used MiXCR to reprocess the 5' RACE reads, holding one entry per CDR3 protein. Of tens of thousands of distinct CDR3 sequences in the sample, roughly 28% were seen once. Per germline, CDR1 SGHRS and CDR2 YFSETQ. The CDR3 runs 14 residues. V was clipped by 4 bases and J by 7 bases; unmatched bases: 6. Memory CD4+ T cells were sorted as CD4+CD45RO+CD25- cells. The sequence was obtained from a female donor with breast cancer. V is TRBV5-1 and J is TRBJ1-5; 9 nucleotides align to TRBD1. Source material: tumor-infiltrating memory CD4+ T cells sorted from the breast tumor. As to subset: memory CD4+ T cells, CD4+CD45RO+CD25-. The CDR3 region is CASSLGQGGQPQHF. The CDR3, as DNA: TGCGCCAGCAGCCTGGGACAGGGCGGCCAGCCCCAGCATTTT.